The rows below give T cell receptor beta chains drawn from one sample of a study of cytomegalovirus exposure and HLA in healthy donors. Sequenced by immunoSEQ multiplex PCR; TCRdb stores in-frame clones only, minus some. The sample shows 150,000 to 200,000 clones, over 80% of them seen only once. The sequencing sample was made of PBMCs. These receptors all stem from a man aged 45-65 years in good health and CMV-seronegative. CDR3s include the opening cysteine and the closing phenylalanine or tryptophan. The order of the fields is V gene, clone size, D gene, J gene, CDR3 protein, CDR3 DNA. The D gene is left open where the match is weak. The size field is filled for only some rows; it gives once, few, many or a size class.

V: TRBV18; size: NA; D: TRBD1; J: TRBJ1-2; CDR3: CASSPGQGNVYGYTF; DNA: TGTGCCAGCTCTCCGGGACAGGGAAACGTCTATGGCTACACCTTC
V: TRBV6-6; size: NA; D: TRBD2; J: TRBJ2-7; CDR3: CASSLPSGSSYEQYF; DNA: TGTGCCAGCAGTCTACCTAGCGGTAGCTCCTACGAGCAGTACTTC
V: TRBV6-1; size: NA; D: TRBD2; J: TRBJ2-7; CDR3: CATRVAGGYEQYF; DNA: TGTGCCACTCGTGTAGCGGGAGGGTACGAGCAGTACTTC
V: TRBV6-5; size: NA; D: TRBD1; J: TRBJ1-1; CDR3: CASRATGGAGNAFF; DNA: TGTGCCAGCAGAGCGACAGGGGGCGCGGGGAATGCTTTCTTT
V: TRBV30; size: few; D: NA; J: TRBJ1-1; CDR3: CAWSLRVRPEAFF; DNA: TGTGCCTGGAGTCTTCGGGTTCGCCCTGAAGCTTTCTTT
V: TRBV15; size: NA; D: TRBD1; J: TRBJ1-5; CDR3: CATSTGVVENQPQHF; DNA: TGTGCCACCAGTACAGGGGTCGTAGAAAATCAGCCCCAGCATTTT
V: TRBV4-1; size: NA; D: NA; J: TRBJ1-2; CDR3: CASSQGIYGYTF; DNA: TGCGCCAGCAGCCAAGGTATTTATGGCTACACCTTC
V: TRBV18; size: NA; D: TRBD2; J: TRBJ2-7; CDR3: CASSPFQREGYEQYF; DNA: TGTGCCAGCTCACCATTCCAGCGGGAGGGCTACGAGCAGTACTTC
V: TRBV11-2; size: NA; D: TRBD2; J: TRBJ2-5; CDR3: CASSIGTSEQETQYF; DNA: TGTGCCAGCAGCATAGGGACTAGCGAACAAGAGACCCAGTACTTC
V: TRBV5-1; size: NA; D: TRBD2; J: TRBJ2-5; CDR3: CASSPAGRVGETQYF; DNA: TGCGCCAGCAGCCCGGCAGGGAGGGTTGGGGAGACCCAGTACTTC
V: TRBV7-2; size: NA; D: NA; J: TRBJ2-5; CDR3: CASSSQTDIETQYF; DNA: TGTGCCAGCAGCTCGCAGACGGACATCGAGACCCAGTACTTC
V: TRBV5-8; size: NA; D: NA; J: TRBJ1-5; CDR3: CASSWHLLQGSEQPQHF; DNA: TGTGCCAGCAGCTGGCACCTCCTTCAGGGATCTGAGCAGCCCCAGCATTTT
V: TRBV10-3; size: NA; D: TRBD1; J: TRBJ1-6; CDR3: CAISEPGQGNSPLHF; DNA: TGTGCCATCAGTGAGCCGGGACAGGGGAATTCACCCCTCCACTTT
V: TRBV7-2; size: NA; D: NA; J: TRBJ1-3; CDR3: CASSFRESGGLVGNTIYF; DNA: TGTGCCAGCAGCTTTAGGGAATCCGGGGGGCTTGTTGGAAACACCATATATTTT
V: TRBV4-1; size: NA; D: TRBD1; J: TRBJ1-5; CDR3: CASSPLGQGRNQPQHF; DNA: TGCGCCAGCAGCCCCCTCGGACAGGGACGCAATCAGCCCCAGCATTTT
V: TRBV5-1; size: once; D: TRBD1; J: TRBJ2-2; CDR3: CASSLGGTGHTGELFF; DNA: TGCGCCAGCAGCTTGGGAGGGACAGGTCACACCGGGGAGCTGTTTTTT
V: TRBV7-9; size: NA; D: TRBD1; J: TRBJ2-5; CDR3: CSSSLTGGQETQYF; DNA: TGTTCCAGCAGCCTGACAGGGGGACAAGAGACCCAGTACTTC
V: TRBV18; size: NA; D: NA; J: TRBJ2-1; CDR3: CASSPPIAVLLGEQFF; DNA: TGTGCCAGCTCACCACCGATAGCTGTACTCCTAGGAGAGCAGTTCTTC
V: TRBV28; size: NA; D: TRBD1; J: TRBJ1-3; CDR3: CASSFLSAGTGESRSNSGNTIYF; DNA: TGTGCCAGCAGTTTTCTATCCGCCGGGACAGGGGAATCTCGGTCCAACTCTGGAAACACCATATATTTT
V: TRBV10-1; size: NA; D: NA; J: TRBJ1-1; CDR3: CARSPQGKDTEAFF; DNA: TGCGCCCGGAGCCCGCAGGGGAAGGACACTGAAGCTTTCTTT
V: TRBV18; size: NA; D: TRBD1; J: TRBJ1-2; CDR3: CASSRDREFGYTF; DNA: TGTGCCAGCTCACGGGACAGGGAGTTTGGCTACACCTTC
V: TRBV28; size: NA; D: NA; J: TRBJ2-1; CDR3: CASSLLWRGGTLPRHEQFF; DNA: TGTGCCAGCAGTTTATTGTGGAGGGGAGGGACACTTCCAAGACATGAGCAGTTCTTC
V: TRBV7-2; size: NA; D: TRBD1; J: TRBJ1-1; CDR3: CASSSMTGKLAFF; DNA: TGTGCCAGCAGCTCAATGACAGGGAAATTGGCTTTCTTT
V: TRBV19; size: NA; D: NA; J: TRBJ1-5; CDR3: CASSLGASGNQPQHF; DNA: TGTGCCAGTAGTTTAGGGGCCTCTGGGAATCAGCCCCAGCATTTT
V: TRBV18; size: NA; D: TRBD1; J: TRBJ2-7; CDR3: CASSPRQGSYEQYF; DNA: TGTGCCAGCTCACCAAGACAGGGATCCTACGAGCAGTACTTC
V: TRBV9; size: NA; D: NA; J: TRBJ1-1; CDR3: CASSAVTGNTEAFF; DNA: TGTGCCAGCAGCGCCGTCACAGGGAATACTGAAGCTTTCTTT
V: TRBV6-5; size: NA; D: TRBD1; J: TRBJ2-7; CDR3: CASSPGQSLEQYF; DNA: TGTGCCAGCAGTCCGGGACAGAGCCTCGAGCAGTACTTC
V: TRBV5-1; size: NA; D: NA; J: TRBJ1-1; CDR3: CASSLGGGPLIEAFF; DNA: TGCGCCAGCAGCTTGGGCGGGGGCCCCCTAATTGAAGCTTTCTTT
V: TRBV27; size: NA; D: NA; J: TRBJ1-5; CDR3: CASSFGVGPQHF; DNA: TGTGCCAGCAGTTTCGGGGTAGGGCCCCAGCATTTT
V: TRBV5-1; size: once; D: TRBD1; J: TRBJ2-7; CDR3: CASTRTGSDEQYF; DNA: TGCGCCAGCACCCGGACAGGGTCAGACGAGCAGTACTTC
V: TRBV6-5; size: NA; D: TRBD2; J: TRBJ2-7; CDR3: CASSFGGTSAYEQYF; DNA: TGTGCCAGCAGTTTTGGCGGGACTAGCGCCTACGAGCAGTACTTC
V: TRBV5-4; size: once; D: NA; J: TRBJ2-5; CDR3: CASSFRREQETQYF; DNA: TGTGCCAGCAGCTTCAGGAGGGAACAAGAGACCCAGTACTTC
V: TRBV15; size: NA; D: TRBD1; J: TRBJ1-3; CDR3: CATTSDRGNTIYF; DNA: TGTGCCACCACTTCGGACAGGGGAAACACCATATATTTT
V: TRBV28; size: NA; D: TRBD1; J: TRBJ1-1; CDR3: CASSSEQGARTEAFF; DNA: TGTGCCAGCAGTTCGGAACAGGGGGCTAGGACTGAAGCTTTCTTT
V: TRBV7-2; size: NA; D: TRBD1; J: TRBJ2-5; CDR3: CASSQLSNRGNRETQYF; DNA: TGTGCCAGCAGCCAATTATCCAACAGGGGAAATCGGGAGACCCAGTACTTC
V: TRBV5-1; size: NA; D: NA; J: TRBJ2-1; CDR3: CASSSAGSNNEQFF; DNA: TGCGCCAGCAGTTCAGCGGGTTCTAACAATGAGCAGTTCTTC
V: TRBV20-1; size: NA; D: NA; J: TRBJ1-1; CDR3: CSAYREHEAFF; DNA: TGCAGTGCGTACCGGGAACATGAAGCTTTCTTT
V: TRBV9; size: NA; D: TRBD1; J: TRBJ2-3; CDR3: CASSVEGQSTDTQYF; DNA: TGTGCCAGCAGCGTAGAGGGACAGAGCACAGATACGCAGTATTTT
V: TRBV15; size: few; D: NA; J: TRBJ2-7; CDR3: CATSRDRGGEQYF; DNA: TGTGCCACCAGCAGAGACAGGGGAGGGGAGCAGTACTTC
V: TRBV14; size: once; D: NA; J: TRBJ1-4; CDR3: CASSPTGGLGEKLFF; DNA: TGTGCCAGCAGCCCGACTGGGGGCCTGGGTGAAAAACTGTTTTTT
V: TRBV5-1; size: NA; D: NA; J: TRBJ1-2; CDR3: CASTLGGVYGYTF; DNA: TGCGCCAGCACTCTCGGGGGGGTATATGGCTACACCTTC
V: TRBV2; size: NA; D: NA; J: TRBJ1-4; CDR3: CASSASGEKLFF; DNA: TGTGCCAGCAGTGCCTCCGGTGAAAAACTGTTTTTT
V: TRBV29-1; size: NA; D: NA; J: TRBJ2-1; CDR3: CSVRSYNEQFF; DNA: TGCAGCGTTCGCTCCTACAATGAGCAGTTCTTC
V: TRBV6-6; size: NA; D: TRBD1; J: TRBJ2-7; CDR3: CVTGTGPSYEQYF; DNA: TGTGTCACGGGGACAGGACCTTCCTACGAGCAGTACTTC
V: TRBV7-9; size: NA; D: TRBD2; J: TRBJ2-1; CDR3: CASSWGGGPFDEQFF; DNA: TGTGCCAGCAGCTGGGGGGGAGGGCCGTTTGATGAGCAGTTCTTC
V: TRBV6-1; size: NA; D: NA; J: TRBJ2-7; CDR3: CASSAPRARSRGEQYF; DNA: TGTGCCAGCAGTGCTCCCCGGGCTCGATCCCGCGGGGAGCAGTACTTC
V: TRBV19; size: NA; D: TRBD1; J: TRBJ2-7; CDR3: CASSTSRGTGEDEQYF; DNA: TGTGCCAGTAGTACTTCAAGGGGGACAGGGGAGGACGAGCAGTACTTC
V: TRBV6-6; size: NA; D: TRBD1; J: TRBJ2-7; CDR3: CASGGGQGSYEQYF; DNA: TGTGCCAGCGGGGGGGGACAGGGCTCCTACGAGCAGTACTTC
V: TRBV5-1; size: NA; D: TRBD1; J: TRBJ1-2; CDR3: CASSHGQGYGYTF; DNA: TGCGCCAGCAGCCACGGACAGGGGTATGGCTACACCTTC
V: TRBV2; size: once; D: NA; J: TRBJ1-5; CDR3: CASGGGPNRGNQPQHF; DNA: TGTGCCAGCGGGGGGGGACCGAACAGGGGCAATCAGCCCCAGCATTTT
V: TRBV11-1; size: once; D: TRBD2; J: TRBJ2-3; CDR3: CASSFVLAGEGDTQYF; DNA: TGTGCCAGCAGCTTTGTACTAGCGGGAGAAGGCGATACGCAGTATTTT
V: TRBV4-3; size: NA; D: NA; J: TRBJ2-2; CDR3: CASSQAYGGRELFF; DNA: TGCGCCAGCAGCCAAGCTTATGGCGGGAGGGAGCTGTTTTTT
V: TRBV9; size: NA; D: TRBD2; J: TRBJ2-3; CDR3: CASSVAPREVVDTQYF; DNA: TGTGCCAGCAGCGTAGCTCCGCGGGAGGTCGTAGATACGCAGTATTTT
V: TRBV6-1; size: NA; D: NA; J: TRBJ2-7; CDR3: CASSEIRGYYEQYF; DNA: TGTGCCAGCAGTGAAATAAGGGGCTACTACGAGCAGTACTTC
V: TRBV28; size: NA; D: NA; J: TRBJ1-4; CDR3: CASSFPRARKGVEEKLFF; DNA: TGTGCCAGCAGTTTCCCTCGAGCAAGGAAGGGGGTGGAGGAAAAACTGTTTTTT
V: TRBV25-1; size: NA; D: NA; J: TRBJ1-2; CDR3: CASSETRTHNYGYTF; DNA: TGTGCCAGCAGTGAAACCCGGACACACAACTATGGCTACACCTTC
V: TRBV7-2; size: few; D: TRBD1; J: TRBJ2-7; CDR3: CASSLAGQTPYEQYF; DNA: TGTGCCAGCAGCTTAGCGGGACAGACACCCTACGAGCAGTACTTC